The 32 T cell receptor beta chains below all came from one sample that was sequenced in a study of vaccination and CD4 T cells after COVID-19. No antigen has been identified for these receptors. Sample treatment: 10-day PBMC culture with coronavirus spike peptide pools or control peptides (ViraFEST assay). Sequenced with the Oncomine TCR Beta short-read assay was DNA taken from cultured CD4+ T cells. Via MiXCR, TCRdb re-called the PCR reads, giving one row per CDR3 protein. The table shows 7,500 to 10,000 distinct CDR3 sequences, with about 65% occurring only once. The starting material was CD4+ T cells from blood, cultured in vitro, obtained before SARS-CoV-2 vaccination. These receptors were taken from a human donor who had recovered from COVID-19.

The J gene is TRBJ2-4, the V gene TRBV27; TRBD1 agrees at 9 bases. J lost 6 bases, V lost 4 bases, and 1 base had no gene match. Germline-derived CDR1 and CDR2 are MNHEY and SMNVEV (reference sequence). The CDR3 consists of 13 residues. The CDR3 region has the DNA TGTGCCAGCAGTTACAGGGGGCGAAACATTCAGTACTTC. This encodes CASSYRGRNIQYF.

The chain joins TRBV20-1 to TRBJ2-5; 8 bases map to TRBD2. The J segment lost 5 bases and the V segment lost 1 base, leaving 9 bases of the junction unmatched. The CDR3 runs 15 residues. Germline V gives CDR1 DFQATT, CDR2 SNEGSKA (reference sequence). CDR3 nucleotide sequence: TGCAGTGCTAGAGCATCTAGCGGGCCGGGGGAGACCCAGTACTTC. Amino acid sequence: CSARASSGPGETQYF.

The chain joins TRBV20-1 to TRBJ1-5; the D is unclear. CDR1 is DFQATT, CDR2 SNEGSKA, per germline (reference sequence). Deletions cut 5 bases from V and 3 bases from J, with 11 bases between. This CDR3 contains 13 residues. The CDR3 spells CSALVAPNQPQHF. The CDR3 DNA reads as TGCAGTGCTCTGGTAGCGCCCAATCAGCCCCAGCATTTT.

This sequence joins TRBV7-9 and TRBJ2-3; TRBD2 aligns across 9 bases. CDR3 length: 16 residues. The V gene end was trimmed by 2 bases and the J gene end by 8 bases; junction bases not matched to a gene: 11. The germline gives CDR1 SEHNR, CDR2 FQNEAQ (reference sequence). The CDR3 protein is CASSLFSGRSQGTQYF. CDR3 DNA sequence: TGTGCCAGCAGCTTATTTAGCGGGAGATCGCAGGGTACGCAGTATTTT.

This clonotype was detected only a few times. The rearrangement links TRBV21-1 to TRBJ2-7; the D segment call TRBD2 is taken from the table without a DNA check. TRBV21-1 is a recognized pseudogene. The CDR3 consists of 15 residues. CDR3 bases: TGTGCCAGCAGCCAAGAGGGAGCGGGAGTCATCGAGCAGTACTTC. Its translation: CASSQEGAGVIEQYF.

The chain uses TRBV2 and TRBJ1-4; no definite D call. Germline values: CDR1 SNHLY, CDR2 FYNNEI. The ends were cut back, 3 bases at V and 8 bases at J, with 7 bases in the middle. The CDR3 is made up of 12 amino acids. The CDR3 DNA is TGTGCCAGCAGTGATAAGATGGAAAAACTGTTTTTT. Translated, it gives CASSDKMEKLFF.

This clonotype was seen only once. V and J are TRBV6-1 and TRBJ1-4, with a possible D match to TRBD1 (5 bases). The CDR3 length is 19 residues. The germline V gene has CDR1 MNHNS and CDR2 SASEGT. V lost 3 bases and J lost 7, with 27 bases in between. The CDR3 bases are TGTGCCAGCAGTGACCCCCCCCCTGAAGGCAGGGTTAGTGGTGAAAAACTGTTTTTT. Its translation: CASSDPPPEGRVSGEKLFF.

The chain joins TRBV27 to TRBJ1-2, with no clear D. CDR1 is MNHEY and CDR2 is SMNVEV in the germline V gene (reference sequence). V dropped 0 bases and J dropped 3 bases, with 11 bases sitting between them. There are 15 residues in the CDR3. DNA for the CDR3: TGTGCCAGCAGTTTATCACCGGTCCGGGACTATGGCTACACCTTC. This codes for CASSLSPVRDYGYTF.

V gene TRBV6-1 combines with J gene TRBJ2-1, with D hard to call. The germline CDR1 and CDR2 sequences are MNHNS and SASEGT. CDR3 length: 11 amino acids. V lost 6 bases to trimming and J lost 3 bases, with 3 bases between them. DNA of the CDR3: TGTGCCAGCAGAGACTACAATGAGCAGTTCTTC. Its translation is CASRDYNEQFF.

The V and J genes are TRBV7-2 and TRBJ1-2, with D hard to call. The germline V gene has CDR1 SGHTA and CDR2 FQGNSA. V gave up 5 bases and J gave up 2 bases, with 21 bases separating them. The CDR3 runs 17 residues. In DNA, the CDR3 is TGTGCCAGCAGCCCAAGGGTTCCAGGCCTCGGAAACTATGGCTACACCTTC. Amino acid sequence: CASSPRVPGLGNYGYTF. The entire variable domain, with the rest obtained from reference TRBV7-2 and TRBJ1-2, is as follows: GAGVSQSPSNKVTEKGKDVELRCDPISGHTALYWYRQSLGQGLEFLIYFQGNSAPDKSGLPSDRFSAERTGGSVSTLTIQRTQQEDSAVYLCASSPRVPGLGNYGYTFGSGTRLTVV.

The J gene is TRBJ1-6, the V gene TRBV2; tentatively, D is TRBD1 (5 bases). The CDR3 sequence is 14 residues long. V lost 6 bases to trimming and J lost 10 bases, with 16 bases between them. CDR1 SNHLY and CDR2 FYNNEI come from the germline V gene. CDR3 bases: TGTGCCAGCAGCCCCGGGACCCAGACCTCACCCCTCCACTTT. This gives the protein CASSPGTQTSPLHF.

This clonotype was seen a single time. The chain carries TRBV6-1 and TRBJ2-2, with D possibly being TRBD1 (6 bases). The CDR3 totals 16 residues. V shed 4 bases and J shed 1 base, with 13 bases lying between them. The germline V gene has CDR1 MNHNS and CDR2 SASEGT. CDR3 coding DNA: TGTGCCAGCAGTGCACAGGGAGCTAGGAACACCGGGGAGCTGTTTTTT. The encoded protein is CASSAQGARNTGELFF.

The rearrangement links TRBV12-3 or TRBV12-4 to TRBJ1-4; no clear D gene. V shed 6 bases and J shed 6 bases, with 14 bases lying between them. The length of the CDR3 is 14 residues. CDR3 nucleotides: TGTGCCAGCAGCCTAGGCGGCGGGTATGAAAAACTGTTTTTT. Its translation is CASSLGGGYEKLFF.

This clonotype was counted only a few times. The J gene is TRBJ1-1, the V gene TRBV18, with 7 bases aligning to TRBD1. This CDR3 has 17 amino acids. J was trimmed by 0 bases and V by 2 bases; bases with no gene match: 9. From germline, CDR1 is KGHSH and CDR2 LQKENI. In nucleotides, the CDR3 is TGTGCCAGCTCACCAACCCCAGGGACAGCCTTGAACACTGAAGCTTTCTTT. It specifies CASSPTPGTALNTEAFF.

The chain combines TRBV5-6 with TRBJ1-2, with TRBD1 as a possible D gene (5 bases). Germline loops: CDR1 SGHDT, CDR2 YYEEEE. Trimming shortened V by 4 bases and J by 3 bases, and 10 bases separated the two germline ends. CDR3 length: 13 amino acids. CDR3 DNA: TGTGCCAGCAGCCGTGACAGCCACTATGGCTACACCTTC. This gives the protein CASSRDSHYGYTF.

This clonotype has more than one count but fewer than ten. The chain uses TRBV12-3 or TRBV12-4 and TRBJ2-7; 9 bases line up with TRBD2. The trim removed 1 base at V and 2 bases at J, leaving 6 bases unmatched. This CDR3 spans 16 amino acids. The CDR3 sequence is CASSLVIAGDPYEQYF. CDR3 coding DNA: TGTGCCAGCAGTTTAGTGATAGCGGGGGATCCCTACGAGCAGTACTTC.

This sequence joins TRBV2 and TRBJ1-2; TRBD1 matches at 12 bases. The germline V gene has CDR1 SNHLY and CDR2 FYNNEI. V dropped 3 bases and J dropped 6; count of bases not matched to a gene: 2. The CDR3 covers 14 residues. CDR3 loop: CASSDGTGGHGYTF. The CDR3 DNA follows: TGTGCCAGCAGTGATGGGACAGGGGGCCATGGCTACACCTTC.

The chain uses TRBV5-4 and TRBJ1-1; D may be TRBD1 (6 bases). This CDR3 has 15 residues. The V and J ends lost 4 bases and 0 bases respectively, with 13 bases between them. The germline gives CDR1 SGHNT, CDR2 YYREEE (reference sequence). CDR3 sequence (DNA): TGTGCCAGCAGCCCTCGGGGGGGCATGAACACTGAAGCTTTCTTT. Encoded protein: CASSPRGGMNTEAFF.

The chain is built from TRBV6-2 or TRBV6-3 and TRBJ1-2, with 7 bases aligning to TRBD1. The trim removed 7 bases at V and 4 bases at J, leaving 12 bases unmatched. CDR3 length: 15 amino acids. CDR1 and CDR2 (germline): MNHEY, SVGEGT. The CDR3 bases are TGTGCCAGCACTCAAAACGACAGGGTTCCCTATGGCTACACCTTC. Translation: CASTQNDRVPYGYTF.

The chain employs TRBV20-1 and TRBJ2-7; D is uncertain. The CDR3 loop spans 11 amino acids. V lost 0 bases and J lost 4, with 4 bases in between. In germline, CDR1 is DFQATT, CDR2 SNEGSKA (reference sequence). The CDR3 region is CSARDGYEQYF. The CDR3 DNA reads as TGCAGTGCTAGAGATGGGTACGAGCAGTACTTC.

The CDR3 spells CSAPRDRGYGEAFF. The CDR3 DNA reads as TGCAGTGCGCCGCGAGACAGGGGGTACGGTGAAGCTTTCTTT. The rearrangement uses TRBV20-1 and TRBJ1-1, with 9 nucleotides matching TRBD1. V lost 6 bases and J lost 7; bases outside the gene matches: 12. CDR1 is DFQATT, CDR2 SNEGSKA, per germline (reference sequence). CDR3 length equals 14 residues.

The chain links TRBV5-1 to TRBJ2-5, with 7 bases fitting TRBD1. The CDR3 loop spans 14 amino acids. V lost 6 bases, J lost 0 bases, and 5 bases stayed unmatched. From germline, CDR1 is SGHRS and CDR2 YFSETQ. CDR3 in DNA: TGCGCCAGCACGACAGGGTTAGACCAAGAGACCCAGTACTTC. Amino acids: CASTTGLDQETQYF. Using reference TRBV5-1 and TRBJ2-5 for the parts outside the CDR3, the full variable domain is KAGVTQTPRYLIKTRGQQVTLSCSPISGHRSVSWYQQTPGQGLQFLFEYFSETQRNKGNFPGRFSGRQFSNSRSEMNVSTLELGDSALYLCASTTGLDQETQYFGPGTRLLVL.

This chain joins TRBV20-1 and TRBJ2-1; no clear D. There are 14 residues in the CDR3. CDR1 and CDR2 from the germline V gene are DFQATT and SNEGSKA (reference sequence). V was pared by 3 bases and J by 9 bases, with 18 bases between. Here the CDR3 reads CSASRAQSAGEQFF. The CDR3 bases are TGCAGTGCTAGTCGGGCCCAATCCGCCGGTGAGCAGTTCTTC.

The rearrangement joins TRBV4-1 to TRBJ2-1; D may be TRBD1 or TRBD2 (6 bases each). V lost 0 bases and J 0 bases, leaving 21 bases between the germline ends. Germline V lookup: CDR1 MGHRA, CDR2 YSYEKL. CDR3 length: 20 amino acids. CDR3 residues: CASSQDARRWGASSYNEQFF. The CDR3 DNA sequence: TGCGCCAGCAGCCAAGATGCCCGTAGATGGGGGGCCAGCTCCTACAATGAGCAGTTCTTC.

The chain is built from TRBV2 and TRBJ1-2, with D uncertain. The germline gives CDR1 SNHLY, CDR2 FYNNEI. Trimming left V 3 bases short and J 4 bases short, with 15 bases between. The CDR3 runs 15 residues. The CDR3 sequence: CASSESRSTLYGYTF. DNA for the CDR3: TGTGCCAGCAGTGAGTCGCGGTCTACTCTCTATGGCTACACCTTC.

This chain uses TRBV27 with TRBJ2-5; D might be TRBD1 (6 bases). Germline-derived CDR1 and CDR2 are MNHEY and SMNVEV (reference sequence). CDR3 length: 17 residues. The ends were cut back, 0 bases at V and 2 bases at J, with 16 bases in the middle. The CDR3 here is CASSLSGWGRNQETQYF. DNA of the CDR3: TGTGCCAGCAGTTTATCTGGGTGGGGGCGGAATCAAGAGACCCAGTACTTC.

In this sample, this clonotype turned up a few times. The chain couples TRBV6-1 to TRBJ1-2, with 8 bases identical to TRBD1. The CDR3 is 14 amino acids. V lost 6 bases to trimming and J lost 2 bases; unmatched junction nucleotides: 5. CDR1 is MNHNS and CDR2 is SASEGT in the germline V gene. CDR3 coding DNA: TGTGCCAGCAGCTCCCGGACAGGGAACTATGGCTACACCTTC. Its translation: CASSSRTGNYGYTF.

CDR3 sequence: CASSSRGAQYEQYF. The CDR3 DNA reads as TGTGCCAGCAGCTCTAGGGGGGCGCAGTACGAGCAGTACTTC. The rearrangement uses TRBV6-1 and TRBJ2-7, with D perhaps assigned TRBD1 or TRBD2 (6 bases each). The germline gives CDR1 MNHNS, CDR2 SASEGT. V was clipped by 6 bases and J by 4 bases, with 16 bases between them. This CDR3 has 14 residues.

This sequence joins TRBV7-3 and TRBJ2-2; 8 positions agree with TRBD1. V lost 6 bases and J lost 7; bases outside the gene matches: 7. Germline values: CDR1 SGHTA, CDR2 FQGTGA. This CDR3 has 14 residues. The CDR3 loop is CASRPDRGIGELFF. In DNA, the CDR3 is TGTGCCAGCAGGCCCGACAGGGGTATCGGGGAGCTGTTTTTT.

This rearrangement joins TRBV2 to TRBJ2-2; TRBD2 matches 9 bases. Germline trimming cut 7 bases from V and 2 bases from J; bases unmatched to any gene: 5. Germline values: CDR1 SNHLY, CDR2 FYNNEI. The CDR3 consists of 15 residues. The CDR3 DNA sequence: TGTGCCAGCAAGCTAGCGGGATCTAACACCGGGGAGCTGTTTTTT. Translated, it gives CASKLAGSNTGELFF.

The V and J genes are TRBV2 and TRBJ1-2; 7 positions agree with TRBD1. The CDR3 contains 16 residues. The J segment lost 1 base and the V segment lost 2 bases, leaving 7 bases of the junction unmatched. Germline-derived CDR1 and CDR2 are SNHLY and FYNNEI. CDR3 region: CASSEMVTGINYGYTF. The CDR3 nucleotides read TGTGCCAGCAGTGAAATGGTGACAGGGATTAACTATGGCTACACCTTC.

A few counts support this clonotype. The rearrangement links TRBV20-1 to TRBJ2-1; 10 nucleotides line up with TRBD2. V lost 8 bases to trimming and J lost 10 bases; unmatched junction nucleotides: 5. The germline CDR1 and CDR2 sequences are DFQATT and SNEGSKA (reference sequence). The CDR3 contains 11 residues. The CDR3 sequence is CSLDSGREQFF. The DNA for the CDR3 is TGCAGTCTTGATAGCGGGAGGGAGCAGTTCTTC.